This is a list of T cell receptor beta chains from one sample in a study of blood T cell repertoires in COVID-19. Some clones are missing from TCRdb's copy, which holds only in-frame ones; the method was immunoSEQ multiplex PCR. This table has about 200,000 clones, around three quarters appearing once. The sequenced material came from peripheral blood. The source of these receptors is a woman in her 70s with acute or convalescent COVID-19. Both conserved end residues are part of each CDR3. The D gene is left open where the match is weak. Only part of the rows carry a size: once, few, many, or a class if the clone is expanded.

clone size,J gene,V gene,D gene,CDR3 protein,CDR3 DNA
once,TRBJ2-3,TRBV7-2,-,CASSFARGGYDTQYF,TGTGCCAGCAGCTTTGCCAGAGGGGGATACGATACGCAGTATTTT
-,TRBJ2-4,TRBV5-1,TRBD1,CASGTGGANIQYF,TGCGCCTCCGGGACAGGGGGCGCGAACATTCAGTACTTC
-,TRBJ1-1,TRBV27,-,CASSPDLGQIYTEAFF,TGTGCCAGCAGTCCAGATCTTGGACAGATATACACTGAAGCTTTCTTT
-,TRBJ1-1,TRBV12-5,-,CASGLDGLNTEAFF,TGTGCTAGTGGTTTGGACGGTCTGAACACTGAAGCTTTCTTT
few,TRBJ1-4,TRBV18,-,CASSRGFNEKLFF,TGTGCCAGCTCACGGGGCTTTAATGAAAAACTGTTTTTT
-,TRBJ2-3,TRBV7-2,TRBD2,CASSRNSGGGDTQYF,TGTGCCAGCAGCCGTAATAGCGGGGGTGGTGATACGCAGTATTTT
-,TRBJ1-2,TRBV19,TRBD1,CASSGTGLDYGYTF,TGTGCCAGTAGCGGGACAGGGCTGGACTATGGCTACACCTTC
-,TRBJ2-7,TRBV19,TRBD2,CASASGGPTYEQYF,TGTGCCAGTGCTAGCGGGGGGCCTACTTACGAGCAGTACTTC
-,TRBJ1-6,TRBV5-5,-,CASSRDRGGSSYNSPLHF,TGTGCCAGCAGCCGTGATAGAGGCGGGAGCTCCTATAATTCACCCCTCCACTTT
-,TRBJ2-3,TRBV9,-,CASSAQPGLYTDTQYF,TGTGCCAGCAGCGCGCAGCCAGGTCTTTACACAGATACGCAGTATTTT
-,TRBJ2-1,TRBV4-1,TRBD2,CASSPQRLAPYNEQFF,TGCGCCAGCAGCCCTCAAAGACTAGCTCCCTACAATGAGCAGTTCTTC
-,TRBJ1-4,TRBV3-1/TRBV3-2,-,CASSQDLWQGSGKLFF,TGTGCCAGCAGCCAAGATCTTTGGCAGGGGTCGGGAAAACTGTTTTTT
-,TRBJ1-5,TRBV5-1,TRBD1,CASSPGDRGGNQPQHF,TGCGCCAGCAGCCCGGGGGACAGGGGTGGCAATCAGCCCCAGCATTTT
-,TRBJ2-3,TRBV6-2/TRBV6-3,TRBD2,CASSYRASGGDTDTQYF,TGTGCCAGCAGTTACAGGGCTAGCGGGGGCGACACAGATACGCAGTATTTT
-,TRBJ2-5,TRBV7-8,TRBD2,CASSLTSGGAVETQYF,TGTGCCAGCAGCTTAACTAGCGGGGGGGCCGTTGAGACCCAGTACTTC
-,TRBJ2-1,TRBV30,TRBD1,CAWSGGTGGRNEQFF,TGTGCCTGGAGTGGAGGGACAGGGGGTCGCAATGAGCAGTTCTTC
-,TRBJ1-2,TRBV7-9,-,CASSPGADRGYTF,TGTGCCAGCAGCCCAGGGGCGGACCGCGGCTACACCTTC
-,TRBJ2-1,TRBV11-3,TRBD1,CASSLDPDRGLYEQFF,TGTGCCAGCAGCCTCGACCCTGACAGGGGGCTGTATGAGCAGTTCTTC
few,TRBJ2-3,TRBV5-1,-,CASSFSMTGSTDTQYF,TGCGCCAGCAGCTTTTCCATGACAGGTAGCACAGATACGCAGTATTTT
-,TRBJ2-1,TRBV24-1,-,CATSDAGPQGNEQFF,TGTGCCACCAGTGATGCAGGGCCCCAGGGCAATGAGCAGTTCTTC
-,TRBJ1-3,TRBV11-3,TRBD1,CASSLSSGTGTGNTIYF,TGTGCCAGCAGCTTATCGTCGGGGACAGGGACTGGAAACACCATATATTTT
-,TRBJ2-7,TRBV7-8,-,CASSLSGAYEQYF,TGTGCCAGCAGCTTATCAGGGGCCTACGAGCAGTACTTC
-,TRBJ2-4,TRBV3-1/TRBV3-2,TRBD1,CASSQGWTGGRGKNIQYF,TGTGCCAGCAGCCAAGGCTGGACAGGGGGCCGGGGCAAAAACATTCAGTACTTC
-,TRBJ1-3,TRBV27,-,CASSLQGLVGNTIYF,TGTGCCAGCAGTTTACAGGGCTTAGTCGGAAACACCATATATTTT
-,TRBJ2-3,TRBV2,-,CASSKFDGEDTQYF,TGTGCCAGCAGCAAATTCGACGGGGAAGATACGCAGTATTTT
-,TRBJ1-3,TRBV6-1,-,CASSERYSGNTIYF,TGTGCCAGCAGTGAAAGGTACAGCGGAAACACCATATATTTT